This is a list of T cell receptor beta chains from one sample in a study of regulatory T cells in long-lasting Graves disease. One entry per CDR3 protein, called by TCRdb with MiXCR from the multiplex PCR reads. The profile covers 400,000 to 500,000 distinct CDR3 sequences, with about a fifth appearing a single time and roughly 8% taken by the ten largest. The sample consisted of peripheral blood mononuclear cells (PBMCs), taken when the disease was refractory, from a patient treated with antithyroid drugs. The origin of the receptors is a female donor with Graves disease. CDR3s include the opening cysteine and the closing phenylalanine or tryptophan. Fields, in order: clone size, J gene, D gene, V gene, CDR3 DNA, CDR3 protein. A D gene is named only where the DNA matches it firmly. Clone size, where shown, is once, few, many, or a class for clones that have expanded.

abundance: .
j_gene: TRBJ2-2
d_gene: TRBD2
v_gene: TRBV25-1
CDR3nt: TGTGCCAGCAGCGGACTAGCGGGAGTAGGGTCCGGGGAGCTGTTTTTT
CDR3aa: CASSGLAGVGSGELFF

abundance: many
j_gene: TRBJ2-4
d_gene: .
v_gene: TRBV6-1
CDR3nt: TGTGCCAGCATCAAAGGGGGGCTAGCCAAAAACATTCAGTACTTC
CDR3aa: CASIKGGLAKNIQYF

abundance: many
j_gene: TRBJ1-2
d_gene: .
v_gene: TRBV20-1
CDR3nt: TGCAGTGCTAGAGATCTTCTTCAACAGGGAAATGGCTACACCTTC
CDR3aa: CSARDLLQQGNGYTF

abundance: many
j_gene: TRBJ2-5
d_gene: TRBD2
v_gene: TRBV6-1
CDR3nt: TGTGCCAGCAGACTGACGACTAGCGGATCACAAGAGACCCAGTACTTC
CDR3aa: CASRLTTSGSQETQYF

abundance: .
j_gene: TRBJ2-2
d_gene: .
v_gene: TRBV6-2/TRBV6-3
CDR3nt: TGTGCCAGCATCCAGGACTGGGGATCTCTCACCGGGGAGCTGTTTTTT
CDR3aa: CASIQDWGSLTGELFF

abundance: .
j_gene: TRBJ2-7
d_gene: .
v_gene: TRBV6-5
CDR3nt: TGTGCCAGCAGTTACCCTTCGGGGTTTCTCTACGAGCAGTACTTC
CDR3aa: CASSYPSGFLYEQYF

abundance: many
j_gene: TRBJ1-1
d_gene: .
v_gene: TRBV25-1
CDR3nt: TGTGCCAGCAGTGAGCATGTGAACACTGAAGCTTTCTTT
CDR3aa: CASSEHVNTEAFF

abundance: many
j_gene: TRBJ1-2
d_gene: TRBD1
v_gene: TRBV20-1
CDR3nt: TGCAGTGCTCGGGACAGGGTCGGGGACTATGGCTACACCTTC
CDR3aa: CSARDRVGDYGYTF

abundance: few
j_gene: TRBJ2-1
d_gene: .
v_gene: TRBV11-1
CDR3nt: TGTGCCAGCAGCTTGTGGGGGGAGAGTGAGCAGTTCTTC
CDR3aa: CASSLWGESEQFF

abundance: many
j_gene: TRBJ2-7
d_gene: .
v_gene: TRBV11-1
CDR3nt: TGTGCCAGCAGCTTAAAGGGCAGAGCGCGTTTCTACGAGCAGTACTTC
CDR3aa: CASSLKGRARFYEQYF

abundance: .
j_gene: TRBJ2-7
d_gene: TRBD2
v_gene: TRBV20-1
CDR3nt: TGCAGTGCTGGGCCGGGACTAGCGGTAACCTACGAGCAGTACTTC
CDR3aa: CSAGPGLAVTYEQYF

abundance: few
j_gene: TRBJ2-5
d_gene: TRBD1
v_gene: TRBV14
CDR3nt: TGTGCCAGCAGCCATATGGGACAGGGCTTCCAAGAGACCCAGTACTTC
CDR3aa: CASSHMGQGFQETQYF

abundance: .
j_gene: TRBJ2-7
d_gene: .
v_gene: TRBV19
CDR3nt: TGTGCCAGTAGCCACTTGGGGGAAATCCACGAGCAGTACTTC
CDR3aa: CASSHLGEIHEQYF

abundance: many
j_gene: TRBJ1-1
d_gene: .
v_gene: TRBV11-2
CDR3nt: TGTGCCAGCAGCTTAGAGTTTTGGGCAGGTAACACTGAAGCTTTCTTT
CDR3aa: CASSLEFWAGNTEAFF

abundance: many
j_gene: TRBJ2-7
d_gene: .
v_gene: TRBV10-2
CDR3nt: TGCGCCAGCAGTGAGCGGACTCACTACGAGCAGTACTTC
CDR3aa: CASSERTHYEQYF

abundance: few
j_gene: TRBJ2-7
d_gene: .
v_gene: TRBV6-1
CDR3nt: TGTGCCAGCAGTGCTACAGGGTTCCACGAGCAGTACTTC
CDR3aa: CASSATGFHEQYF

abundance: many
j_gene: TRBJ1-1
d_gene: .
v_gene: TRBV18
CDR3nt: TGTGCCAGCTCGCTAGACGAGGGCGCGATTGAAGCTTTCTTT
CDR3aa: CASSLDEGAIEAFF

abundance: many
j_gene: TRBJ1-1
d_gene: .
v_gene: TRBV20-1
CDR3nt: TGCAGTGCTAGAGTACGGCAGGGGCTGGCTGAAGCTTTCTTT
CDR3aa: CSARVRQGLAEAFF

abundance: many
j_gene: TRBJ2-7
d_gene: .
v_gene: TRBV7-2
CDR3nt: TGTGCCAGCAGCTCAACCGGGACGACACCCTACGAGCAGTACTTC
CDR3aa: CASSSTGTTPYEQYF

abundance: many
j_gene: TRBJ2-5
d_gene: TRBD1
v_gene: TRBV2
CDR3nt: TGTGCCAGCAGACACCTCTTTGGGACAGGGGTAGCAGAGACCCAGTACTTC
CDR3aa: CASRHLFGTGVAETQYF

abundance: many
j_gene: TRBJ2-5
d_gene: TRBD2
v_gene: TRBV6-1
CDR3nt: TGTGCCAGCAGGCAACTCCCGGGACTAGAAGAGACCCAGTACTTC
CDR3aa: CASRQLPGLEETQYF

abundance: .
j_gene: TRBJ1-5
d_gene: .
v_gene: TRBV5-6
CDR3nt: TGTGCCAGCAGTTACCATCCCTCTAGCAATCAGCCCCAGCATTTT
CDR3aa: CASSYHPSSNQPQHF

abundance: .
j_gene: TRBJ1-5
d_gene: TRBD1
v_gene: TRBV2
CDR3nt: TGTGCCAGCAGGGGGACAGGACCCGGTCAGCCCCAGCATTTT
CDR3aa: CASRGTGPGQPQHF

abundance: many
j_gene: TRBJ1-2
d_gene: .
v_gene: TRBV2
CDR3nt: TGTGCCAGCAGTGCAGGACAGAGCTATGGCTACACCTTC
CDR3aa: CASSAGQSYGYTF

abundance: few
j_gene: TRBJ1-4
d_gene: .
v_gene: TRBV11-2
CDR3nt: TGTGCCAGCAGCTTGAGCTGGGGGGAAAAACTGTTTTTT
CDR3aa: CASSLSWGEKLFF